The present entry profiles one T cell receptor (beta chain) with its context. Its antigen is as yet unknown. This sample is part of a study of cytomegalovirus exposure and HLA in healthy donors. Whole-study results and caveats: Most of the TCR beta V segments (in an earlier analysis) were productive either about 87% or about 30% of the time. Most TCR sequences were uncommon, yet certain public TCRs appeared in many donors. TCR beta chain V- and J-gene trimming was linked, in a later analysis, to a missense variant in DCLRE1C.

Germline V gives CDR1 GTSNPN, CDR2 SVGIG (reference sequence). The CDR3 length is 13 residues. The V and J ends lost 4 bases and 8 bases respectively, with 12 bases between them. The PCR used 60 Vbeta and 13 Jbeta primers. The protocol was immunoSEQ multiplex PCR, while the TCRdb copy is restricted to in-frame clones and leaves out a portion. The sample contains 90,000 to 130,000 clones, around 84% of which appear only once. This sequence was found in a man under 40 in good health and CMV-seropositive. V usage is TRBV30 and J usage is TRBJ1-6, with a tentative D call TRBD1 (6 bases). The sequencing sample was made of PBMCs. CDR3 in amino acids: CAWTRGSYSPLHF. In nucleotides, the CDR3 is TGTGCCTGGACCAGGGGTTCTTATTCACCCCTCCACTTT. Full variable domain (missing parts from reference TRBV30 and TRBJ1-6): SQTIHQWPATLVQPVGSPLSLECTVEGTSNPNLYWYRQAAGRGLQLLFYSVGIGQISSEVPQNLSASRPQDRQFILSSKKLLLSDSGFYLCAWTRGSYSPLHFGNGTRLTVT.